The clone carrying this T cell receptor (beta chain) showed up just a few times. Antigen specificity is unknown. TCRdb's copy holds only in-frame clones and misses some; the assay was immunoSEQ multiplex PCR. The sample yields some 170,000 clones, 80% to 95% seen once. Second-dose intervals near 4 or 12 weeks were combined. The sample comes from a study of T cell responses to AZD1222 COVID-19 vaccine. Findings and limits, study-wide: Regions 160-218 and 743-854 held dominance among vaccine-associated CD4 TCRs, which spanned spike. In the spike-specific TCR repertoire, nearly half reportedly target unmutated variant regions.

The CDR3 has 17 amino acids. The germline V gene encodes CDR1 KGHSH and CDR2 LQKENI. V dropped 4 bases and J dropped 0; count of bases not matched to a gene: 9. This clonotype was sampled from an adult who received the AZD1222 COVID-19 vaccine. This specimen consisted of peripheral blood, obtained 28 days after the second AZD1222 dose. The chain links TRBV18 to TRBJ1-5; 7 bases are shared with TRBD1. The CDR3 spells CASSLTSGGGSNQPQHF. The CDR3 nucleotides are TGTGCCAGCTCACTAACTTCAGGGGGAGGTAGCAATCAGCCCCAGCATTTT.